Listed below are T cell receptor beta chains from one sample, sequenced in a study of beta chain features in type 1 diabetes. Profiling relied on immunoSEQ multiplex PCR, and the TCRdb table lists in-frame clones only, not all of them. The table has around 360,000 clones, over 10% seen once. The specimen was naive CD4+ T cells from blood. Source of these receptors: a woman under 30 with type 1 diabetes. Both conserved end residues are part of each CDR3. Each record gives: CDR3 protein, CDR3 DNA, clone size, J gene, D gene, V gene. The D gene is left open where the match is weak. Not every row has a clone size; where given, it reads once, few, many or a size class.

CASSLEQSSYNEQFF TGCGCCAGCAGCTTGGAACAGAGCTCCTACAATGAGCAGTTCTTC NA TRBJ2-1 NA TRBV5-1
CSPTGMGFYGYTF TGCAGCCCGACCGGGATGGGGTTCTATGGCTACACCTTC NA TRBJ1-2 NA TRBV29-1
CASSLERVGETQYF TGTGCCAGCAGCTTGGAGAGGGTTGGGGAGACCCAGTACTTC few TRBJ2-5 NA TRBV5-6
CAWSGVRSQPQHF TGTGCCTGGAGCGGAGTGAGGAGCCAGCCCCAGCATTTT NA TRBJ1-5 NA TRBV30
CASSFRDLQYF TGTGCCAGCAGCTTCCGGGATCTGCAGTATTTT few TRBJ2-3 NA TRBV11-2
CASTLPLAGGNEQFF TGTGCCAGCACTCTCCCACTAGCGGGGGGGAATGAGCAGTTCTTC NA TRBJ2-1 TRBD2 TRBV6-6
CSATGTSGYTF TGCAGCGCTACGGGAACATCCGGCTACACCTTC few TRBJ1-2 NA TRBV29-1
CSVSEQGPFSYEQYF TGCAGCGTCTCCGAACAGGGGCCCTTCTCCTACGAGCAGTACTTC few TRBJ2-7 TRBD1 TRBV29-1
CASSHIAGGAYNEQFF TGCGCCAGCAGCCACATAGCGGGAGGAGCGTACAATGAGCAGTTCTTC NA TRBJ2-1 TRBD2 TRBV4-1
CASSSLSKETQYF TGTGCCAGCAGCAGTTTGAGTAAGGAGACCCAGTACTTC few TRBJ2-5 NA TRBV11-2
CASSEAEVYSNQPQHF TGTGCCAGCAGTGAGGCAGAAGTATATAGCAATCAGCCCCAGCATTTT NA TRBJ1-5 NA TRBV2
CASSKQQNTEAFF TGTGCCAGCAGTAAACAGCAGAACACTGAAGCTTTCTTT few TRBJ1-1 NA TRBV2
CAWSPWGGTEAFF TGTGCCTGGAGTCCCTGGGGAGGGACTGAAGCTTTCTTT NA TRBJ1-1 NA TRBV30
CSVGKTSGVNEQFF TGCAGCGTGGGGAAAACTAGCGGGGTTAATGAGCAGTTCTTC NA TRBJ2-1 TRBD2 TRBV29-1
CASSPAGGEQYF TGTGCCAGCTCACCTGCAGGGGGCGAGCAGTACTTC few TRBJ2-7 TRBD1 TRBV18
CASSLVGEDPLHF TGCGCCAGCAGCTTGGTAGGGGAGGATCCCCTCCACTTT few TRBJ1-6 NA TRBV5-1
CASSYQGGQNTIYF TGTGCCAGCAGCTATCAGGGGGGCCAAAACACCATATATTTT NA TRBJ1-3 TRBD1 TRBV25-1
CASSQVGARSWHEQYF TGTGCCAGCAGCCAAGTGGGGGCTAGGAGTTGGCACGAGCAGTACTTC NA TRBJ2-7 NA TRBV4-2
CASSPAGPGQQETQYF TGTGCCAGCTCACCAGCGGGCCCGGGACAGCAAGAGACCCAGTACTTC NA TRBJ2-5 TRBD1 TRBV18
CASRNQGADTQYF TGTGCCAGCAGAAACCAGGGGGCAGATACGCAGTATTTT few TRBJ2-3 TRBD1 TRBV5-6
CASVGTAPNGYTF TGTGCCAGCGTAGGGACAGCCCCCAATGGCTACACCTTC NA TRBJ1-2 TRBD1 TRBV25-1
CASSSRLGTANVLTF TGTGCCAGCAGCTCCCGGCTCGGGACAGCGAACGTCCTGACTTTC NA TRBJ2-6 TRBD1 TRBV7-2
CASSEKRGYGYTF TGCGCCAGCAGTGAGAAGCGGGGGTATGGCTACACCTTC NA TRBJ1-2 NA TRBV10-2
CASSQGPGSAGYF TGTGCCAGCAGCCAAGGACCGGGGTCCGCCGGGTACTTC NA TRBJ2-7 NA TRBV14
CASSSFGQGEAFF TGTGCCAGCAGTTCCTTCGGGCAGGGTGAAGCTTTCTTT few TRBJ1-1 NA TRBV6-5
CSGSFGQGGYEQYF TGCAGCGGCTCCTTTGGACAGGGAGGTTACGAGCAGTACTTC NA TRBJ2-7 TRBD1 TRBV29-1
CSADREETQYF TGCAGCGCCGACAGGGAAGAGACCCAGTACTTC few TRBJ2-5 TRBD1 TRBV29-1
CASTRAGAPGETQYF TGTGCCAGTACTCGGGCGGGGGCTCCGGGAGAGACCCAGTACTTC NA TRBJ2-5 NA TRBV19
CASRPHPGGLQETQYF TGTGCCAGCAGGCCTCATCCAGGGGGTTTACAAGAGACCCAGTACTTC NA TRBJ2-5 TRBD1 TRBV28